This is a list of T cell receptor beta chains from one sample in a study of blood T cell repertoires in COVID-19. Method: immunoSEQ multiplex PCR; TCRdb's copy keeps in-frame clones and lacks some. The table has about 98,000 clones, approximately 80% seen once. Sequencing was done on a sample of peripheral blood. All receptors derive from a man aged 55 to 70 with acute or convalescent COVID-19. Each CDR3 is given with its conserved first and last residue. D genes are given only for firm matches. Size values are once, few and many counts, or a class for expanded clones, and some rows have none.

V: TRBV3-1/TRBV3-2
length: 15
D: TRBD1
size: few
J: TRBJ2-5
CDR3: CASSRKGQGQETQYF
DNA: TGTGCCAGCAGCCGAAAAGGACAGGGCCAAGAGACCCAGTACTTC

V: TRBV30
length: 14
D: NA
size: NA
J: TRBJ2-6
CDR3: CAWGPRGGANVLTF
DNA: TGTGCCTGGGGTCCCCGGGGTGGGGCCAACGTCCTGACTTTC

V: TRBV6-5
length: 15
D: NA
size: few
J: TRBJ2-5
CDR3: CASNLERWGEETQYF
DNA: TGTGCCAGCAACCTCGAAAGGTGGGGAGAGGAGACCCAGTACTTC

V: TRBV27
length: 13
D: NA
size: NA
J: TRBJ2-3
CDR3: CASSLDSRNTQYF
DNA: TGTGCCAGCAGTCTCGATTCGAGGAATACGCAGTATTTT

V: TRBV5-1
length: 16
D: TRBD1
size: NA
J: TRBJ2-3
CDR3: CASSFTGTGNIDTQYF
DNA: TGCGCCAGCAGCTTTACCGGGACAGGGAACATCGATACGCAGTATTTT

V: TRBV19
length: 15
D: NA
size: NA
J: TRBJ1-4
CDR3: CASSRGLATNEKLFF
DNA: TGTGCCAGTAGCCGGGGACTGGCAACTAATGAAAAACTGTTTTTT

V: TRBV11-2
length: 14
D: NA
size: NA
J: TRBJ2-5
CDR3: CASSPGDWGETQYF
DNA: TGTGCCAGCAGCCCGGGGGACTGGGGAGAGACCCAGTACTTC

V: TRBV9
length: 16
D: TRBD2
size: NA
J: TRBJ2-3
CDR3: CASSPLAGVGTDTQYF
DNA: TGTGCCAGCAGCCCACTAGCGGGAGTCGGAACAGATACGCAGTATTTT

V: TRBV7-9
length: 14
D: NA
size: many
J: TRBJ2-1
CDR3: CASSPLAGSNEQFF
DNA: TGTGCCAGCAGCCCCCTCGCAGGGTCGAATGAGCAGTTCTTC

V: TRBV7-2
length: 13
D: NA
size: few
J: TRBJ1-6
CDR3: CASSLVSNSPLHF
DNA: TGTGCCAGCAGCTTAGTGAGTAATTCACCCCTCCACTTT

V: TRBV10-3
length: 11
D: NA
size: few
J: TRBJ1-2
CDR3: CAIQADYGYTF
DNA: TGTGCCATCCAGGCTGACTATGGCTACACCTTC

V: TRBV6-2/TRBV6-3
length: 16
D: NA
size: NA
J: TRBJ1-5
CDR3: CASSLDSGYSNQPQHF
DNA: TGTGCCAGCAGCCTGGACAGCGGTTATAGCAATCAGCCCCAGCATTTT

V: TRBV19
length: 14
D: NA
size: NA
J: TRBJ2-3
CDR3: CASRATASTDTQYF
DNA: TGTGCCAGTAGGGCGACAGCTAGCACAGATACGCAGTATTTT

V: TRBV10-1
length: 13
D: NA
size: NA
J: TRBJ2-2
CDR3: CASSEYPEVELFF
DNA: TGCGCCAGCAGTGAGTACCCAGAAGTGGAGCTGTTTTTT

V: TRBV4-1
length: 14
D: NA
size: NA
J: TRBJ1-6
CDR3: CASSQAGLYSPLHF
DNA: TGCGCCAGCAGCCAGGCAGGGCTCTATTCACCCCTCCACTTT